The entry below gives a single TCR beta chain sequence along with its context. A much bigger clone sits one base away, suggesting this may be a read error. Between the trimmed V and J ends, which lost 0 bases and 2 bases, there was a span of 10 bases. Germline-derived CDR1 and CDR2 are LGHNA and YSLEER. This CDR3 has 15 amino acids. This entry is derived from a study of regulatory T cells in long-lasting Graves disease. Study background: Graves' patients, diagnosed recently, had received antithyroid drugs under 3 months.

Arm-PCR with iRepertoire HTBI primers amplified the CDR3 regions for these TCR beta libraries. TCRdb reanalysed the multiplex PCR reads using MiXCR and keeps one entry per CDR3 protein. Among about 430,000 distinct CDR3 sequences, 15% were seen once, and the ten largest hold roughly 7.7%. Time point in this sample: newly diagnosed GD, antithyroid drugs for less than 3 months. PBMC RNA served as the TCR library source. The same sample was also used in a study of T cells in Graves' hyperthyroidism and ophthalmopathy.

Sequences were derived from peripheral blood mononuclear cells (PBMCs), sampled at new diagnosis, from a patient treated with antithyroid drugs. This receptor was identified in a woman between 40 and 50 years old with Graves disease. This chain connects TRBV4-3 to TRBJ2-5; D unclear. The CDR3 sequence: CASSQEGPSQETQYF. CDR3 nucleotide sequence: TGCGCCAGCAGCCAAGAAGGGCCCTCTCAAGAGACCCAGTACTTC.